The text below deals with one T cell receptor (beta chain). Using immunoSEQ multiplex PCR, the repertoire was profiled, and TCRdb retains in-frame clones only, with some absent. Of 85,000 to 100,000 clones in the sample, less than 95% are singletons; the top ten hold about 0.24%. J lost 7 bases, V lost 4 bases, and 18 bases had no gene match. The CDR3 consists of 20 residues. The data stem from a study of technical replicates of blood from a handful of donors. The receptor comes from a human donor in good health. The sequenced sample was T cells isolated from PBMCs. This rearrangement joins TRBV23-1 to TRBJ2-1; 14 bases fit TRBD2. TRBV23-1 is recorded as an ORF, its role being uncertain. The CDR3 spells CASSPNGTSGSNRLMNEQFF. CDR3 nucleotides: TGCGCCAGCAGTCCAAACGGGACTAGCGGGAGCAACCGCCTAATGAATGAGCAGTTCTTC.